This TCR beta chain was recorded in a study of cytomegalovirus exposure and HLA in healthy donors. V lost 5 bases and J lost 2, with 13 bases in between. This CDR3 is built from 14 residues. The V gene's germline CDR1 is MRHNA and CDR2 SNTAGT. The protocol was immunoSEQ multiplex PCR, while the TCRdb copy is restricted to in-frame clones and leaves out a portion. The table has roughly 56,000 clones, roughly 94% seen once. V is TRBV6-4 and J is TRBJ2-7; TRBD1 is a possible D gene (5 bases). This receptor was obtained from a man aged 18 to 30 in good health and CMV-seronegative. Source material: PBMCs. The CDR3 DNA reads TGTGCCAGCAGTCCATATCAGGGCCCCTACGAGCAGTACTTC. Its translation is CASSPYQGPYEQYF.